One sample yielded the 22 T cell receptor beta chains listed below, sequenced in a study of blood T cell repertoires in COVID-19 (dated by TCRdb to about 2020). Libraries were prepared through the immunoSEQ multiplex PCR assay. What TCRdb holds here is the immuneACCESS table cut down to in-frame rearrangements. Part of the clones is not present; checked against another copy, under half of the missing clones reflect an unresolved V gene, and the others are unexplained. A total of some 60,000 clones appear in this sample, about three quarters of them only once. The ten largest clones add up to approximately 21% of the sample. The sequenced sample was peripheral blood. The origin of the receptors is a man aged 30 to 45 with COVID-19, enrolled during active disease.

This clone was counted only a few times. The chain carries TRBV15 and TRBJ2-5; no clear D gene. In germline, CDR1 is LNHNV, CDR2 YYDKDF (reference sequence). The V and J ends lost 0 bases and 1 base respectively, with 6 bases between them. The CDR3 loop spans 14 amino acids. CDR3 in amino acids: CATSRDRVQETQYF. In DNA, the CDR3 is TGTGCCACCAGCAGAGATCGGGTCCAAGAGACCCAGTACTTC.

The J gene is TRBJ2-5, the V gene TRBV11-3; 11 bases are shared with TRBD2. V lost 5 bases to trimming and J lost 1 base; unmatched junction nucleotides: 6. Germline-derived CDR1 and CDR2 are SGHNT and YENEEA. The CDR3 covers 16 residues. CDR3 amino acids: CASSPQLAGGQETQYF. In DNA, the CDR3 is TGTGCCAGCAGCCCCCAGCTAGCGGGAGGCCAAGAGACCCAGTACTTC. The complete variable domain, with remaining parts taken from reference TRBV11-3 and TRBJ2-5, reads EAGVVQSPRYKIIEKKQPVAFWCNPISGHNTLYWYLQNLGQGPELLIRYENEEAVDDSQLPKDRFSAERLKGVDSTLKIQPAELGDSAVYLCASSPQLAGGQETQYFGPGTRLLVL.

V and J are TRBV5-4 and TRBJ2-5; weak D call: TRBD1 (5 bases). Trimming removed 4 bases from V and 7 bases from J, with 11 bases in between. The CDR3 is 12 residues long. The germline CDR1 and CDR2 sequences are SGHNT and YYREEE (reference sequence). Written as DNA, the CDR3 is TGTGCCAGCAGCCCTGGGGCAGGGACCCAGTACTTC. Its translation is CASSPGAGTQYF.

J is TRBJ2-7 and V is TRBV5-4; 11 positions match TRBD2. Germline lookup yields CDR1 SGHNT and CDR2 YYREEE (reference sequence). The CDR3 has 15 amino acids. J lost 4 bases, V lost 4 bases, and 7 bases had no gene match. CDR3 region: CASSPGLADNYEQYF. Here the CDR3 DNA reads TGTGCCAGCAGCCCGGGACTAGCGGACAATTACGAGCAGTACTTC.

This sequence joins TRBV4-1 and TRBJ2-7; tentatively, D is TRBD2 (6 bases). V was clipped by 5 bases and J by 4 bases, with 12 bases between them. From germline, CDR1 is MGHRA and CDR2 YSYEKL. The CDR3 consists of 13 residues. The CDR3 sequence: CASSAMGRYEQYF. As DNA, the CDR3 is TGCGCCAGCAGCGCTATGGGGAGGTACGAGCAGTACTTC.

The rearrangement links TRBV28 to TRBJ2-1; perhaps TRBD2 as D (5 bases). This CDR3 spans 15 amino acids. CDR1 MDHEN and CDR2 SYDVKM come from the germline V gene. Between the trimmed V and J ends, which lost 5 bases and 3 bases, there was a span of 14 bases. DNA of the CDR3: TGTGCCAGCAGTCGTCCGGGATTGGGCTACAATGAGCAGTTCTTC. Amino acids: CASSRPGLGYNEQFF. The complete variable domain, with remaining parts taken from reference TRBV28 and TRBJ2-1, reads DVKVTQSSRYLVKRTGEKVFLECVQDMDHENMFWYRQDPGLGLRLIYFSYDVKMKEKGDIPEGYSVSREKKERFSLILESASTNQTSMYLCASSRPGLGYNEQFFGPGTRLTVL.

This chain links TRBV5-5 with TRBJ1-1; no reliable D call. The CDR3 has 11 amino acids. V was clipped by 0 bases and J by 8 bases, with 5 bases between them. Germline V gene lookup returns CDR1 SGHKS and CDR2 YYEKEE (reference sequence). The CDR3 here is CASSLDREAFF. In nucleotides, the CDR3 is TGTGCCAGCAGCTTGGACAGAGAAGCTTTCTTT.

The chain combines TRBV5-8 with TRBJ2-7; TRBD2 aligns across 12 bases. CDR1 and CDR2 (germline): SGHTS, YDEGEE. The CDR3 totals 18 residues. Trimming removed 3 bases from V and 2 bases from J; junction bases left unmatched: 12. The chain's CDR3 is CASSSNLGTSGSTYEQYF. CDR3 coding DNA: TGTGCCAGCAGCTCCAACCTCGGGACTAGCGGGTCTACCTACGAGCAGTACTTC.

The gene calls are TRBV5-1 and TRBJ2-2; perhaps TRBD1 as D (5 bases). This CDR3 comprises 16 residues. Germline lookup yields CDR1 SGHRS and CDR2 YFSETQ. V shed 0 bases and J shed 8 bases, with 17 bases lying between them. The CDR3 nucleotides are TGCGCCAGCAGCTTGGTGTCAGGGTGGAACTTAGGGGAGCTGTTTTTT. As protein: CASSLVSGWNLGELFF.

The gene calls are TRBV28 and TRBJ1-2; D might be TRBD1 (6 bases). Per germline, CDR1 MDHEN and CDR2 SYDVKM. CDR3 size: 13 residues. Trimming pared 3 bases from V and 4 bases from J, leaving 9 bases between. CDR3 region: CASSFDRFYGYTF. The CDR3 DNA reads TGTGCCAGCAGTTTCGACAGGTTCTATGGCTACACCTTC.

The chain carries TRBV11-3 and TRBJ1-6; D not certain. Trimming left V 5 bases short and J 10 bases short, with 12 bases between. The CDR3 loop spans 13 amino acids. Germline values: CDR1 SGHNT, CDR2 YENEEA. CDR3 protein: CASSKHSGSPLHF. The DNA for the CDR3 is TGTGCCAGCAGCAAGCATAGCGGGTCACCCCTCCACTTT.

This sequence joins TRBV28 and TRBJ1-2; TRBD1 might be the D (5 bases). This CDR3 region has 12 residues. The V gene lost 8 bases and the J gene lost 3 bases, with 10 bases spanning the gap. The germline gives CDR1 MDHEN, CDR2 SYDVKM. CDR3 bases: TGTGCCAGCCTGCGGGGGGACTATGGCTACACCTTC. Protein: CASLRGDYGYTF.

The chain has TRBV18 and TRBJ2-5; 14 positions match TRBD2. Germline trimming cut 3 bases from V and 4 bases from J; bases unmatched to any gene: 4. The germline V gene has CDR1 KGHSH and CDR2 LQKENI. The CDR3 covers 16 residues. CDR3 bases: TGTGCCAGCTCACCGGGCGGACTAGCGGGGGGAGAGACCCAGTACTTC. This sequence encodes CASSPGGLAGGETQYF.

The chain carries TRBV28 and TRBJ2-2, with 9 bases that match TRBD2. The germline gives CDR1 MDHEN, CDR2 SYDVKM. The V and J ends lost 5 bases and 5 bases, in that order; junction bases with no gene match: 9. This CDR3 comprises 16 residues. The CDR3, as DNA: TGTGCCAGCAGTCAACCGGGACTAGCCCAGACCGGGGAGCTGTTTTTT. Protein sequence: CASSQPGLAQTGELFF.

The chain joins TRBV7-9 to TRBJ2-6; 9 bases match TRBD1. The CDR3 length is 18 residues. Germline CDR1 is SEHNR and CDR2 is FQNEAQ (reference sequence). J gave up 1 base and V 5 bases, and 9 bases lay outside the gene matches. The CDR3 nucleotides are TGTGCCAGCAGCATTAACACAGGGGGCAGGTCTGGGGCCAACGTCCTGACTTTC. Its translation is CASSINTGGRSGANVLTF.

CDR3 bases: TGTGCCAGTAGTTTCCTAGTCACAGATACGCAGTATTTT. It yields the protein CASSFLVTDTQYF. This chain connects TRBV19 to TRBJ2-3, with D uncertain. CDR3 length: 13 residues. Looked up from germline, CDR1 is LNHDA and CDR2 is SQIVND (reference sequence). V shed 5 bases and J shed 2 bases, with 8 bases lying between them.

In the case of this clone: A junction end diverges from the germline sequence, so it may reflect a read error. The chain uses TRBV7-2 and TRBJ2-3, with D uncertain. CDR3 length: 12 amino acids. CDR1 and CDR2 from the germline V gene are SGHTA and FQGNSA. The CDR3 DNA follows: TGTGCCAGCGGCTTAAATCGGGATACGCAGTATTTT. It translates to CASGLNRDTQYF.

The gene calls are TRBV3-1 (or the pseudogene TRBV3-2) and TRBJ1-2; D is unresolved. V gave up 0 bases and J gave up 5 bases, with 4 bases separating them. CDR3 length: 12 amino acids. In germline, CDR1 is LGHDT, CDR2 YNNKEL (reference sequence). The CDR3 DNA is TGTGCCAGCAGCCAAGATATGTATGGCTACACCTTC. Translated, it gives CASSQDMYGYTF.

The chain is built from TRBV4-2 and TRBJ2-7; TRBD2 matches at 10 bases. J was trimmed by 4 bases and V by 1 base; bases with no gene match: 10. Germline CDR1 and CDR2: LGHNA and YNFKEQ. The CDR3 length is 17 residues. The CDR3 sequence: CASSQGLAGLGRYEQYF. The CDR3 nucleotides read TGTGCCAGCAGCCAAGGACTAGCGGGTCTTGGCCGGTACGAGCAGTACTTC.

The chain recombines TRBV20-1 with TRBJ2-7, with 8 bases aligning to TRBD1. Germline lookup yields CDR1 DFQATT and CDR2 SNEGSKA (reference sequence). The V gene end was trimmed by 3 bases and the J gene end by 0 bases; junction bases not matched to a gene: 7. The length of the CDR3 is 15 residues. CDR3 sequence (DNA): TGCAGTGCTAGTGCAGGACAGGGCCTCTCCTACGAGCAGTACTTC. Protein sequence: CSASAGQGLSYEQYF.

The V call is TRBV2, the J call TRBJ2-1; D may be TRBD1 (5 bases). Trimming stripped 2 bases from V and 6 bases from J, with 8 bases between. The length of the CDR3 is 13 residues. Germline V gene sequence: CDR1 SNHLY, CDR2 FYNNEI. The CDR3 loop reads CASSEHRGNEQFF. The CDR3 region has the DNA TGTGCCAGCAGTGAACATAGGGGCAATGAGCAGTTCTTC.

V is TRBV5-8 and J is TRBJ2-5, with D possibly TRBD2 on 5 matching bases. This CDR3 contains 15 residues. CDR1 and CDR2 (germline): SGHTS, YDEGEE. The V end was cut by 4 bases, the J end by 2 bases, with 15 bases between. The CDR3 region has the DNA TGTGCCAGCAGCCCGGGGAGCGGAACGCAAGAGACCCAGTACTTC. Its protein is CASSPGSGTQETQYF.